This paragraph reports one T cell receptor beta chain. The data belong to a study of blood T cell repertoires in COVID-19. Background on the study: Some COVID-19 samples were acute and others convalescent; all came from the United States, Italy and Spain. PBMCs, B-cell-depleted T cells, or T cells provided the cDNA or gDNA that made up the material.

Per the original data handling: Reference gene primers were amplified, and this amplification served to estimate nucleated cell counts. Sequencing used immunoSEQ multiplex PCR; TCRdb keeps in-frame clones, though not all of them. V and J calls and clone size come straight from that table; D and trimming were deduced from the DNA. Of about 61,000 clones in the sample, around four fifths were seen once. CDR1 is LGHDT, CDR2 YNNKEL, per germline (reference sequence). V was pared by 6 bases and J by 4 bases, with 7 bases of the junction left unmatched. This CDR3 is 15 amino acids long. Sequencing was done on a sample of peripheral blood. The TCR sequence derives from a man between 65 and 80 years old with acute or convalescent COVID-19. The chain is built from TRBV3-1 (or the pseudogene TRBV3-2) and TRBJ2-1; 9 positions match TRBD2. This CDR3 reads CASRLLAGSYNEQFF. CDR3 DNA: TGTGCCAGCAGGCTCCTAGCGGGGTCGTACAATGAGCAGTTCTTC.